This T cell receptor (beta chain) was captured in a study of STAT5B mutations in CD4+ large granular lymphocyte leukemia. Broader study findings: Compared with healthy controls (2/35), patient top clones favored TRBV06 (8/27). No patients shared main leukemic clonotypes, though approximately 26% appeared at low frequency elsewhere.

Healthy controls were blood donor buffy coats. A remark on this clone: Its specificity is unknown.

Germline V CDR1 and CDR2: SGHVS, FQNEAQ. Trimming removed 1 base at V and 3 bases at J, with 6 bases between. The CDR3 totals 13 residues. Per the study methods: Lowest detectable productive clonotype frequency was 2.59 x 10-5. Here immunoSEQ multiplex PCR was the method, and the copy in TCRdb shows in-frame clones only, minus some. D and trimming come from the DNA, and the V and J calls and clone size come from that table. The sample includes some 21,000 clones, about 79% of them seen just once. This sequence originates from a human donor in good health. J is TRBJ1-1 and V is TRBV7-8; D is ambiguous. Sequenced: CD4+ T cells from blood buffy coats. CDR3 residues: CASSLEQYTEAFF. CDR3 in DNA: TGTGCCAGCAGCTTAGAACAGTACACTGAAGCTTTCTTT.